This TCR beta chain was identified in a study of blood T cell repertoires in COVID-19 (dated by TCRdb to 2020 to 2021). Notes on the research overall: Collaborator samples came from the United States, Italy and Spain and covered acute and convalescent phases of COVID-19. The material from the prospective study consisted of cDNA or gDNA derived from T cells, B-cell-depleted T cells, or PBMCs. Subjects who had been exposed to COVID-19, were actively infected with it, or had recovered from it provided the deeply sampled blood TCRbeta repertoires that made up the dataset. The repertoires were released in a freely available public database intended as a resource for research on the immune response to SARS-CoV-2. The samples were drawn from the first 160 participants of the ongoing ImmuneRACE study and from 1,254 subjects provided by 6 global collaborators. The sample metadata nearly always contained a de-identified subject ID, COVID-19 status, age in years and sex. Where HLA class I and class II types were available, the types were taken from metadata supplied by the sample provider, not from assay-based typing.

The CDR3 goes from the cysteine to the phenylalanine over 15 residues. The only DNA kept is the CDR3, 45 bases in frame from the first base. V and J are truncated by 2 bases and 1 base respectively, leaving an intervening sequence of 12 bases. Per the germline V gene (reference sequence), SGHNT is the CDR1 and YYREEE is the CDR2. Overall study results and their limits: The quantity of clinical and demographic metadata differed by source and by participant and was supplied without curation.

One collaborating source in Seattle enrolled patients during active infection and followed them longitudinally through the course of disease. Collaborating institutions collected whole blood in K2EDTA tubes following their own protocols. For TCRbeta analysis, collaborators shipped samples as frozen whole blood, isolated PBMCs, or DNA extracted from either of those sample types. Remarks on this clone: Its antigen is unknown. No per-base quality is available; no much larger clone lies one base away.

The immunoSEQ Assay, a bias-controlled multiplex PCR, was used to amplify TCRbeta CDR3 regions from genomic DNA. The paper's processing steps were these. Nucleated cell counts per sample were estimated from amplification of reference gene primers within the assay. To quantify the absolute abundance of each unique TCRbeta CDR3 rearrangement, sequence reads were collapsed and filtered. For each sample, productive Simpson clonality was calculated by taking the square root of Simpson's diversity index across productive rearrangements. TCRdb retrieved this table from immuneACCESS and kept in-frame rearrangements only. Not all clones are present; in checked studies, unresolved V genes account for under half, and no reason is known for the remainder. That table is the source of V, J and clone size, and D and trimming were worked out from the DNA. Present in this sample are 60,000 to 70,000 clones, 88% of which were seen just once. 40% to 55% of the sample is in the top ten clones.

Sequenced sample: peripheral blood. Recombination linked TRBV5-4 to TRBJ1-1; tentative D gene TRBD1, with 6 bases matching. The TCR originated in a woman aged 55-69 years with COVID-19, enrolled during active disease. The DNA is TGTGCCAGCAGCTTCCCAGGGGCGGGGAACACTGAAGCTTTCTTT. The encoded protein is CASSFPGAGNTEAFF.